This T cell receptor beta chain was recorded in a study of shared clonotypes between healthy human individuals (dated by TCRdb to about 2020). With regard to the full study: The cohort comprised a couple of women and a few men aged 18 to 49 years. To estimate repertoire size and how much clonotype sharing occurs between individuals, the study deeply sequenced the blood TCR repertoires of roughly 5 healthy adults. Per donor, leukapheresis produced somewhere between about 0.8 and 9 billion PBMCs. To increase sequencing depth and limit assay-specific biases, TCR repertoire library preparation and sequencing were carried out by different laboratories using diverse techniques. For each donor, three plates each were used for CD4 naive and CD4 memory, two plates were used for CD8 naive, and one plate was used for CD8 memory. Findings and caveats that apply to the study as a whole: Across a handful of donors, roughly 5.1% of naive CD4, approximately 3.6% of naive CD8, under 2.5% of memory CD4, and over 0.35% of memory CD8 clonotypes were shared. Pairwise subsampling indicated that sequencing depth was expected to affect the degree of clonotype sharing among donors. The small number of donors limited the genetic and exposure-history diversity represented. Even with the large sequencing depth, rarefaction of the sorted-subset datasets indicated that sequencing was incomplete. Larger estimated clonotype richness was generally found for naive subsets than for memory subsets. Higher generation probabilities were observed for clonotypes shared by all four sorted-subset donors than for non-shared clonotypes. Sampling was restricted to blood, and TCR repertoires in tissues likely differ from the TCR repertoires found in blood.

For the CD8 naive samples, CD45RO-negative cells were positively selected for CCR7, yielding a CD45RA+CCR7+ population from which TemRA cells were excluded. The donors were healthy, HIV-negative adults with no recently reported acute infections or vaccinations. Every donor was a Caucasian adult residing in Nashville, Tennessee, USA. Blood was obtained by leukapheresis, after which PBMCs were separated by Ficoll-Histopaque density gradient centrifugation and cryopreserved in liquid nitrogen vapor phase. Analytical flow cytometry was used to check the purity and quantity of each magnetically sorted T cell population. Each sorted fraction had its genomic DNA isolated and then quantified by UV absorbance on a Nanodrop 2000c. Regarding this clone: Its antigen is currently not known. No qualities accompany the bases; no much larger clone lies one base away.

TCR CDR3 regions were amplified from genomic DNA by multiplex PCR using the deep immunoSEQ assay. For each cell subset, the extracted genomic DNA was distributed evenly across all wells of several immunoSEQ 96-well plates, and each plate served as one replicate. Each replicate PCR for sorted subsets received around 200 ng genomic DNA, equal to tens of thousands of T cell genomes. Purified libraries were quantified with a Qubit 3.0 fluorometer, sized on a Bioanalyzer 2100, and re-quantified with the KAPA Library Quantification kit. Every immunoSEQ 96-well plate was sequenced on a dedicated single-read 150-cycle Illumina NextSeq 550 flow cell. The source study handled its data this way. Because only junctional sequences without quality scores were contained in the immunoSEQ output, filtering matching that applied to full-length reads could not be performed. To assign V/J genes and CDR3, sequences were annotated against IMGT germline references using PyIR, a Python wrapper for IgBLAST v1.9. Reads were filtered out if the reads had weak V/J assignments (E-value above 1e-6), no CDR3, stop codons, out-of-frame junctions, or ambiguous translated residues. A V3J clonotype was defined by an identical inferred V gene, J gene, and CDR3 amino acid sequence. Percentage overlap between repertoires was computed as shared unique clonotypes divided by the size of the smaller repertoire. Richness of each repertoire was evaluated using RTK rarefaction, the Chao1 estimator, and Recon v2.1 estimates of unobserved clonotypes. OLGA was used to compute generation probabilities for all TCRbeta clonotypes that the gDNA method yielded from a few donors. In TCRdb, the immuneACCESS table is reduced to in-frame sequences with V and J assigned. These tables do not hold every clone; where another copy was compared, an unresolved V gene accounts for under half, and the others remain unexplained. V, J and clone size are taken as reported in that table, and D and trimming were inferred from the DNA itself. This sample lists more than 2 million clones; around 93% were detected once. Jointly, the top ten make up about 1.6% of the sample.

Taken from the germline V gene (reference sequence), the CDR1 and CDR2 loops are LNHDA and SQIVND. V loses 3 bases at its end and J loses 2 bases; junction bases beyond the gene matches: 5. The CDR3 goes from the cysteine to the phenylalanine over 18 residues. The read is trimmed to its CDR3 DNA, 54 bases read in frame from base 1. The chain couples TRBV19 to TRBJ2-1, with 15 bases aligning to TRBD2. This receptor was identified in a young man in good health. Some clones in this sample may be carry-over from other donors' samples. Sequencing input: naive CD8+ T cells from PBMCs. This specimen's cell subset or site label, per the study, means: CD45RA+CCR7+. The CDR3 region: CASSMTRTSGGAYNEQFF. Read as DNA, the sequence is TGTGCCAGTAGTATGACCCGGACTAGCGGGGGGGCCTACAATGAGCAGTTCTTC.